This record looks at one T cell receptor (beta chain) sequence and its context. What it binds is unknown. The data originate from a study of cytomegalovirus exposure and HLA in healthy donors. On the study more broadly: Prior work identified 120 million or so unique TCR beta sequences in some 180 million T cells.

Study-level findings and limits: In a later analysis, specific HLA alleles were associated with 15,000 to 20,000 TCR beta sequences at a 0.05 false discovery rate.

Use of 60 Vbeta and 13 Jbeta primers characterized the PCR. This table comes from immunoSEQ multiplex PCR, and its TCRdb copy is limited to in-frame clones, with some not included. Here the sample spans about 150,000 clones, 76% being singletons. Looked up from germline, CDR1 is SEHNR and CDR2 is FQNEAQ (reference sequence). There are 15 residues in the CDR3. Trimming left V 5 bases short and J 7 bases short, with 18 bases between. The TCR originated in a woman aged 40-49 years in good health and CMV-seronegative. This rearrangement joins TRBV7-9 to TRBJ2-1; TRBD2 might be the D (5 bases). The sequencing sample was made of PBMCs. CDR3 nucleotide sequence: TGTGCCAGCAGCCCGGGGATTATAGTTGGGAATGAGCAGTTCTTC. It translates to CASSPGIIVGNEQFF.